These 23 T cell receptor beta chains originate from one sample sequenced in a study of T cell changes during pregnancy in multiple sclerosis. Assay used: immunoSEQ multiplex PCR; TCRdb lists only in-frame clones, some missing. Of about 39,000 clones listed, 85% to 95% are singletons. Source: CD4+ T cells from peripheral blood mononuclear cells, taken after pregnancy. These TCRs come from a female donor with multiple sclerosis, enrolled in a pregnancy study.

CDR3 region: CASSRGTGAGTNEKLFF. CDR3 sequence (DNA): TGTGCCAGCAGCCGCGGGACAGGCGCGGGGACTAATGAAAAACTGTTTTTT. The chain uses TRBV5-4 and TRBJ1-4; 8 bases map to TRBD1. With 4 bases clipped from V and 2 bases from J, the junction kept 10 bases outside the gene matches. This CDR3 is 17 amino acids long. The germline CDR1 and CDR2 sequences are SGHNT and YYREEE (reference sequence).

This chain joins TRBV7-2 and TRBJ2-2, with TRBD2 matching 13 bases. V was pared by 10 bases and J by 6 bases, with 8 bases of the junction left unmatched. Germline V gene data show CDR1 as SGHTA and CDR2 as FQGNSA. The CDR3 consists of 15 residues. The DNA for the CDR3 is TGTGCCAATAGTCGACTAGCGGGAGGACCCGGGGAGCTGTTTTTT. The encoded protein is CANSRLAGGPGELFF.

The chain couples TRBV18 to TRBJ1-4; 8 bases match TRBD1. V shed 1 base, J shed 8 bases, and the junction held 6 bases outside the gene matches. Germline CDR1 and CDR2: KGHSH and LQKENI. The CDR3 runs to 15 residues. Here the CDR3 reads CASSPQGQGQEKLFF. CDR3 DNA: TGTGCCAGCTCACCACAAGGACAGGGACAAGAAAAACTGTTTTTT.

This sequence joins TRBV5-1 and TRBJ1-6, with D maybe TRBD1 (5 bases). CDR1 is SGHRS, CDR2 YFSETQ, per germline. The CDR3 has 14 residues. V gave up 5 bases and J gave up 7 bases, with 13 bases separating them. This CDR3 is CASRPGGANSPLHF. In nucleotides, the CDR3 is TGCGCCAGCAGGCCCGGGGGAGCCAATTCACCCCTCCACTTT.

This chain uses TRBV7-9 with TRBJ1-4; 8 nucleotides match TRBD1. Germline-derived CDR1 and CDR2 are SEHNR and FQNEAQ (reference sequence). V was clipped by 5 bases and J by 8 bases; unmatched bases: 10. The CDR3 runs 15 residues. DNA for the CDR3: TGTGCCAGCAGCCGACAGGGGAATGCTGACGAAAAACTGTTTTTT. Its translation is CASSRQGNADEKLFF. Combining the CDR3 with reference TRBV7-9 and TRBJ1-4 gives the whole variable domain DTGVSQNPRHKITKRGQNVTFRCDPISEHNRLYWYRQTLGQGPEFLTYFQNEAQLEKSRLLSDRFSAERPKGSFSTLEIQRTEQGDSAMYLCASSRQGNADEKLFFGSGTQLSVL.

The genes are TRBV28 and TRBJ1-5; 8 nucleotides line up with TRBD1. Germline loops: CDR1 MDHEN, CDR2 SYDVKM. J lost 2 bases, V lost 4 bases, and 10 bases had no gene match. This CDR3 has 17 residues. DNA for the CDR3: TGTGCCAGCAGTTCGAGGACAGGGTGGGGTGGCAATCAGCCCCAGCATTTT. Protein: CASSSRTGWGGNQPQHF.

This sequence joins TRBV5-1 and TRBJ1-2, with TRBD1 matching 7 bases. After removal of 4 bases from V and 8 bases from J, the junction contained 11 bases not matched to a gene. Per germline, CDR1 SGHRS and CDR2 YFSETQ. The CDR3 has 14 amino acids. In DNA, the CDR3 is TGCGCCAGCAGCCACAGTGACAGGGTGAACGGCTACACCTTC. Translating it yields CASSHSDRVNGYTF.

The rearrangement joins TRBV27 to TRBJ2-1, with a possible D match to TRBD1 (5 bases). The CDR3 spans 16 residues. The V gene's germline CDR1 is MNHEY and CDR2 SMNVEV (reference sequence). Trimming took off 1 base at V and 5 bases at J, with 15 bases between the two ends. CDR3 sequence reads: CASSLLRAGWDNEQFF. As DNA, the CDR3 is TGTGCCAGCAGTTTATTACGGGCAGGGTGGGACAATGAGCAGTTCTTC.

This chain joins TRBV5-1 and TRBJ2-5; possible D gene TRBD2, 6 bases. The CDR3 loop spans 15 amino acids. The V end lost 5 bases, the J end lost 5 bases, and 19 bases lay between the germline ends. Germline V gives CDR1 SGHRS, CDR2 YFSETQ. The CDR3 region is CASRPLGGLGETQYF. In DNA form, the CDR3 reads TGCGCCAGCAGACCCCTCGGGGGACTCGGGGAGACCCAGTACTTC.

The chain uses TRBV18 and TRBJ2-5; D is perhaps TRBD2 (5 bases). The V gene lost 2 bases and the J gene lost 2 bases, with 6 bases spanning the gap. The CDR3 is 13 residues long. Germline-derived CDR1 and CDR2 are KGHSH and LQKENI. The CDR3 sequence: CASSPSGQETQYF. The DNA of the CDR3 is TGTGCCAGCTCACCATCGGGACAAGAGACCCAGTACTTC.

The chain links TRBV30 to TRBJ1-2, with D hard to call. Trimming took off 1 base at V and 4 bases at J, with 13 bases between the two ends. The CDR3 runs 14 residues. Germline values: CDR1 GTSNPN, CDR2 SVGIG (reference sequence). The CDR3 nucleotides read TGTGCCTGGAGTGCCCCCGAGGTTCTCTATGGCTACACCTTC. Translated: CAWSAPEVLYGYTF.

The rearrangement links TRBV11-2 to TRBJ1-3, with TRBD1 matching 7 bases. CDR1 is SGHAT and CDR2 is FQNNGV in the germline V gene. V shed 3 bases, J shed 3 bases, and the junction held 5 bases outside the gene matches. This CDR3 contains 15 residues. The CDR3 nucleotides are TGTGCCAGCAGCTTTAAGGGGGCTGGTGGAAACACCATATATTTT. This sequence encodes CASSFKGAGGNTIYF.

This clone was detected once. The chain links TRBV5-4 to TRBJ2-2; TRBD2 agrees at 10 bases. Germline CDR1 is SGHNT and CDR2 is YYREEE (reference sequence). The V segment lost 0 bases and the J segment 6 bases; nucleotides outside the gene matches: 11. This CDR3 region has 18 residues. Written as DNA, the CDR3 is TGTGCCAGCAGCTTGGTATGGCTAGCGGGGGCACCTCCCGGGGAGCTGTTTTTT. Protein product: CASSLVWLAGAPPGELFF.

The chain recombines TRBV5-1 with TRBJ2-1; TRBD2 matches at 7 bases. The junction had 4 bases not matched to a gene; V was cut back by 1 base and J by 0 bases. CDR3 length: 16 amino acids. Looked up from germline, CDR1 is SGHRS and CDR2 is YFSETQ. The CDR3 sequence is CASSLYGGSSYNEQFF. In DNA, the CDR3 is TGCGCCAGCAGCTTGTACGGGGGGAGCTCCTACAATGAGCAGTTCTTC.

The chain employs TRBV7-6 and TRBJ1-2; a weak D match, TRBD1 (5 bases). This CDR3 is built from 15 residues. The V gene lost 1 base and the J gene lost 4 bases, with 13 bases spanning the gap. In germline, CDR1 is SGHVS, CDR2 FNYEAQ. The CDR3: CASSLGAGMSYGYTF. Here the CDR3 DNA reads TGTGCCAGCAGCTTAGGGGCAGGGATGTCCTATGGCTACACCTTC.

This chain uses TRBV7-9 with TRBJ2-1; 9 nucleotides align to TRBD2. The CDR3 length is 18 residues. Per germline, CDR1 SEHNR and CDR2 FQNEAQ (reference sequence). Losses at the gene ends were 2 bases for V and 6 bases for J; bases not matched to a gene: 14. CDR3 loop: CASSLRASGRGGVNEQFF. As DNA, the CDR3 is TGTGCCAGCAGCTTAAGGGCCTCGGGGCGGGGGGGCGTCAATGAGCAGTTCTTC.

The chain carries TRBV5-6 and TRBJ2-1; 13 bases align to TRBD2. CDR3 length: 17 residues. Germline trimming cut 3 bases from V and 5 bases from J; bases unmatched to any gene: 8. Germline V gene data show CDR1 as SGHDT and CDR2 as YYEEEE. In nucleotides, the CDR3 is TGTGCCAGCAGCTCGACTAGCGGGGGGCCGTTAAACAATGAGCAGTTCTTC. Its protein is CASSSTSGGPLNNEQFF.

The chain has TRBV5-1 and TRBJ1-2; D uncertain. The CDR3 has 15 amino acids. Germline CDR1 SGHRS, CDR2 YFSETQ. Trimming pared 4 bases from V and 5 bases from J, leaving 18 bases between. CDR3 sequence: CASSPIPTGEYGYTF. The CDR3 DNA is TGCGCCAGCAGCCCGATACCGACTGGAGAATATGGCTACACCTTC.

This rearrangement joins TRBV4-1 to TRBJ2-3; 9 nucleotides agree with TRBD2. CDR1 is MGHRA and CDR2 is YSYEKL in the germline V gene. Trimming removed 4 bases from V and 9 bases from J; junction bases left unmatched: 14. This CDR3 has 16 amino acids. The CDR3 DNA reads as TGCGCCAGCAGCCTAGAGCGGGGGGCCTCCTCGGGGACGCAGTATTTT. Its translation is CASSLERGASSGTQYF.

This chain connects TRBV10-3 to TRBJ2-1; TRBD1 aligns across 10 bases. The CDR3 loop spans 19 amino acids. V lost 4 bases, J lost 5 bases, and 17 bases stayed unmatched. The germline V gene has CDR1 ENHRY and CDR2 SYGVKD. CDR3 bases: TGTGCCATCAGTGGAAGACAGGGGGCGCAGGGCCTTTTGGACAATGAGCAGTTCTTC. It is translated as CAISGRQGAQGLLDNEQFF.

V is TRBV2 and J is TRBJ2-2; TRBD2 matches at 7 bases. V gave up 1 base and J gave up 6 bases; unmatched junction bases: 11. The CDR3 runs 17 residues. Per germline, CDR1 SNHLY and CDR2 FYNNEI. CDR3 protein: CASSEGLRGWNSGELFF. The CDR3 nucleotides are TGTGCCAGCAGTGAAGGGTTGCGGGGGTGGAATTCCGGGGAGCTGTTTTTT.

In its sample, this clone was seen once. This chain connects TRBV6-5 to TRBJ2-7; D perhaps matches TRBD2 (5 bases). The CDR3 is 12 amino acids. V lost 6 bases and J 7 bases, leaving 13 bases between the germline ends. Per the germline V gene, CDR1 is MNHEY and CDR2 is SVGAGI. CDR3 protein: CASRMQGGEQYF. CDR3 DNA: TGTGCCAGCAGGATGCAAGGCGGGGAGCAGTACTTC.

This clone occurred once. The chain uses TRBV7-2 and TRBJ2-4; 8 bases are shared with TRBD2. The CDR3 extends over 13 amino acids. J gave up 14 bases and V 5 bases, and 11 bases lay outside the gene matches. The germline V gene encodes CDR1 SGHTA and CDR2 FQGNSA. The CDR3 DNA reads as TGTGCCAGCAGCGAAAACCCGGGACTAGAAAAGTACTTC. Its protein product is CASSENPGLEKYF.